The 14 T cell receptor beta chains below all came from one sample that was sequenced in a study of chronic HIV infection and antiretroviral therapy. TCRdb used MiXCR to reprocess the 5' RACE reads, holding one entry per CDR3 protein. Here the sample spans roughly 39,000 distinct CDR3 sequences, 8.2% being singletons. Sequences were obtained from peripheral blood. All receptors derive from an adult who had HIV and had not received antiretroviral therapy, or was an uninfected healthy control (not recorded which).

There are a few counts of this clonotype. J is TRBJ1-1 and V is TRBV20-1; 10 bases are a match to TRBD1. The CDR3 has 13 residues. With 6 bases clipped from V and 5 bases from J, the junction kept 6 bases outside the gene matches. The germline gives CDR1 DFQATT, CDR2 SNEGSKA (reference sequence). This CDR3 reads CSALGQGWTEAFF. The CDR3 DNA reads TGCAGTGCCCTGGGACAGGGGTGGACTGAAGCTTTCTTT.

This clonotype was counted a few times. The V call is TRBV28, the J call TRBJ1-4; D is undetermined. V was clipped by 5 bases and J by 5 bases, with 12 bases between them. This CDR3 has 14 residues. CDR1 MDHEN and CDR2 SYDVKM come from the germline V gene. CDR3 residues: CASSPSGRNEKLFF. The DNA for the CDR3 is TGTGCCAGCAGTCCAAGTGGGCGGAATGAAAAACTGTTTTTT.

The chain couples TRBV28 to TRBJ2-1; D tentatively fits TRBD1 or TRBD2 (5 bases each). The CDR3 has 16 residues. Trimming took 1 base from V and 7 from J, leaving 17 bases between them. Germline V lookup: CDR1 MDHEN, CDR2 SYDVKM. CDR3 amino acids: CASSLYQGPPGNEQFF. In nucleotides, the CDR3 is TGTGCCAGCAGTTTATATCAGGGACCCCCGGGAAATGAGCAGTTCTTC. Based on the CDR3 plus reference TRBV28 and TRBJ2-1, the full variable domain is DVKVTQSSRYLVKRTGEKVFLECVQDMDHENMFWYRQDPGLGLRLIYFSYDVKMKEKGDIPEGYSVSREKKERFSLILESASTNQTSMYLCASSLYQGPPGNEQFFGPGTRLTVL.

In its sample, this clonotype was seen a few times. In DNA form, the CDR3 reads TGTGCCAGCAGTCAGGGAAACACCATATATTTT. Amino acids: CASSQGNTIYF. The chain joins TRBV25-1 to TRBJ1-3; D call uncertain. Trimming removed 5 bases from V and 4 bases from J, with 3 bases in between. Germline V gene sequence: CDR1 MGHDK, CDR2 SYGVNS. This CDR3 is built from 11 residues.

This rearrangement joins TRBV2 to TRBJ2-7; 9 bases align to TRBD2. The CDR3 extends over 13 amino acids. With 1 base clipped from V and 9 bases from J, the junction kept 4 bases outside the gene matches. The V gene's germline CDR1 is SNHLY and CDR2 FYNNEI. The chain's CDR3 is CASSEGLAGWQYF. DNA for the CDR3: TGTGCCAGCAGTGAAGGGCTAGCGGGATGGCAGTACTTC.

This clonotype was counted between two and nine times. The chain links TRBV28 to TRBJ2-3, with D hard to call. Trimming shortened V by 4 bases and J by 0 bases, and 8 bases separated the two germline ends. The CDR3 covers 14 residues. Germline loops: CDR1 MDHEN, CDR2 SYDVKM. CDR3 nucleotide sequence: TGTGCCAGCAGTTGGGCTCCTAGCACAGATACGCAGTATTTT. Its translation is CASSWAPSTDTQYF. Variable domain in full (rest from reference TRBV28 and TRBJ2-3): DVKVTQSSRYLVKRTGEKVFLECVQDMDHENMFWYRQDPGLGLRLIYFSYDVKMKEKGDIPEGYSVSREKKERFSLILESASTNQTSMYLCASSWAPSTDTQYFGPGTRLTVL.

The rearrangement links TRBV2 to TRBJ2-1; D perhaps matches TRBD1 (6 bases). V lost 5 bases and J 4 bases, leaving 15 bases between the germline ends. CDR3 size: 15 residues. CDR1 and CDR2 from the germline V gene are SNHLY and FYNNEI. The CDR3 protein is CASSKGQLDYNEQFF. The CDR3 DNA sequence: TGTGCCAGCAGTAAGGGACAATTGGATTACAATGAGCAGTTCTTC. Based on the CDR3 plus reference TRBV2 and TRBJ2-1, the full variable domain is EPEVTQTPSHQVTQMGQEVILRCVPISNHLYFYWYRQILGQKVEFLVSFYNNEISEKSEIFDDQFSVERPDGSNFTLKIRSTKLEDSAMYFCASSKGQLDYNEQFFGPGTRLTVL.

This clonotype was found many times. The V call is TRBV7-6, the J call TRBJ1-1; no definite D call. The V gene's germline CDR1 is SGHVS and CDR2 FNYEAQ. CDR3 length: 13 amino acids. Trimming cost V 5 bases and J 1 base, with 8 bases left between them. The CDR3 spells CASSLQANTEAFF. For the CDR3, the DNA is TGTGCCAGCAGCCTCCAAGCGAACACTGAAGCTTTCTTT.

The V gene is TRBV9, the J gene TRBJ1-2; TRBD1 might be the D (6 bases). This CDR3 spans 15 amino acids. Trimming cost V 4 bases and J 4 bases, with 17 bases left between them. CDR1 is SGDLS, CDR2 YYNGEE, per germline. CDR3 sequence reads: CASSTRQDLPYGYTF. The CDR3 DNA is TGTGCCAGCAGCACTCGACAGGACTTGCCCTATGGCTACACCTTC.

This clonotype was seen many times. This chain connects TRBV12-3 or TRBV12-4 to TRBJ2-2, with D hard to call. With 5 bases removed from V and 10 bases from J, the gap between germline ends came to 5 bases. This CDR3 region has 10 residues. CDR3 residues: CASSAAELFF. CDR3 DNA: TGTGCCAGCAGTGCAGCGGAGCTGTTTTTT.

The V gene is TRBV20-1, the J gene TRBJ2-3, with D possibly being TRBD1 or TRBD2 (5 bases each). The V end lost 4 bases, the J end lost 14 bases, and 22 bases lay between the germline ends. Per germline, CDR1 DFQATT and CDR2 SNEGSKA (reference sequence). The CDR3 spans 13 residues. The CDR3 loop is CSAKDEGSELRYF. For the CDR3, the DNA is TGCAGTGCTAAAGACGAGGGGTCGGAGTTGAGGTATTTT.

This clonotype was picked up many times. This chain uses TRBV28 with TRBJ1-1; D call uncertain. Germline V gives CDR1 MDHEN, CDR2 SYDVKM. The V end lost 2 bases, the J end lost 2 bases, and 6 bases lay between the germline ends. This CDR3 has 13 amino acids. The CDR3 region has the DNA TGTGCCAGCAGTTTACAGGAAAACACTGAAGCTTTCTTT. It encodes CASSLQENTEAFF.

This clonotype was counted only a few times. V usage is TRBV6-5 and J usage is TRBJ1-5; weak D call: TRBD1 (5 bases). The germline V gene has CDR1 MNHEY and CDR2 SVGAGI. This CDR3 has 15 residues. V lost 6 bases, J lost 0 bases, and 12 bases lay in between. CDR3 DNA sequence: TGTGCCAGCAGGCTGGCAGGGAATAGCAATCAGCCCCAGCATTTT. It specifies CASRLAGNSNQPQHF.

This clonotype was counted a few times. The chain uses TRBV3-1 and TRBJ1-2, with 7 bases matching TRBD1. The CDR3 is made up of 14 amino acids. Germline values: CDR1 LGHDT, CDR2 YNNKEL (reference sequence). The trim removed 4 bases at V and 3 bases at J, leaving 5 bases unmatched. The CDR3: CASSPTGSDYGYTF. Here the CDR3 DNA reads TGTGCCAGCAGCCCGACAGGGTCGGACTATGGCTACACCTTC.